One and the same sample provided the 11 T cell receptor beta chains below, sequenced in a study of T cell changes during pregnancy in multiple sclerosis. Assay: immunoSEQ multiplex PCR; the TCRdb copy retains only in-frame clones and omits some. The data hold tens of thousands of clones, with 75% to 95% observed a single time. The sequenced sample was CD8+ T cells from peripheral blood mononuclear cells, obtained before pregnancy. Receptors originate from a female donor with multiple sclerosis, enrolled in a pregnancy study.

The chain uses TRBV6-6 and TRBJ2-1; a possible D gene is TRBD1 (6 bases). The V end was cut by 1 base, the J end by 7 bases, with 14 bases between. Germline V gives CDR1 MNHNY, CDR2 SVGAGI (reference sequence). This CDR3 spans 15 amino acids. The CDR3 DNA is TGTGCCAGCAGTTACTTTAACAGGGATTTGAATGAGCAGTTCTTC. Translation: CASSYFNRDLNEQFF.

CDR3 bases: TGCGCCAGCAGCTATGACATTGGATTTGAGCAGTACTTC. Encoded protein: CASSYDIGFEQYF. V and J are TRBV5-1 and TRBJ2-7; no clear D. Germline-derived CDR1 and CDR2 are SGHRS and YFSETQ. The CDR3 extends over 13 amino acids. V was pared by 3 bases and J by 7 bases, with 14 bases between.

This rearrangement joins TRBV27 to TRBJ1-1; D perhaps matches TRBD1 (6 bases). Germline-derived CDR1 and CDR2 are MNHEY and SMNVEV (reference sequence). With 6 bases removed from V and 3 bases from J, the gap between germline ends came to 8 bases. CDR3 length equals 12 residues. CDR3 amino acids: CASRKGDTEAFF. The CDR3 DNA sequence: TGTGCCAGCAGGAAGGGGGACACTGAAGCTTTCTTT.

In DNA form, the CDR3 reads TGTGCCAAACAGCCCCGACCAGGGGGCGAGAACACAGATACGCAGTATTTT. It is translated as CAKQPRPGGENTDTQYF. The genes are TRBV5-8 and TRBJ2-3, with 8 bases lining up with TRBD1. V lost 9 bases to trimming and J lost 2 bases; unmatched junction nucleotides: 17. This CDR3 has 17 amino acids. Germline CDR1 reads SGHTS; CDR2 reads YDEGEE.

The chain uses TRBV13 and TRBJ2-7, with 12 bases aligning to TRBD2. Germline V gene data show CDR1 as PRHDT and CDR2 as FYEKMQ (reference sequence). The junction had 10 bases not matched to a gene; V was cut back by 4 bases and J by 0 bases. CDR3 length equals 18 residues. The CDR3: CASSSKGRTSGVSYEQYF. Here the CDR3 DNA reads TGTGCCAGCAGCTCAAAGGGGAGGACTAGCGGGGTCTCCTACGAGCAGTACTTC.

The chain carries TRBV15 and TRBJ1-5, with 10 bases fitting TRBD1. The CDR3 has 18 residues. Germline CDR1 and CDR2: LNHNV and YYDKDF (reference sequence). The V and J ends lost 4 bases and 5 bases, in that order; junction bases with no gene match: 14. The CDR3 loop reads CATSIPGTGVLRHQPQHF. CDR3 nucleotides: TGTGCCACCAGCATCCCCGGGACAGGGGTGTTGAGGCATCAGCCCCAGCATTTT. The entire variable domain, with the rest obtained from reference TRBV15 and TRBJ1-5, is as follows: DAMVIQNPRYQVTQFGKPVTLSCSQTLNHNVMYWYQQKSSQAPKLLFHYYDKDFNNEADTPDNFQSRRPNTSFCFLDIRSPGLGDTAMYLCATSIPGTGVLRHQPQHFGDGTRLSIL.

The chain carries TRBV9 and TRBJ2-5; TRBD2 matches 9 bases. Germline V CDR1 and CDR2: SGDLS, YYNGEE. CDR3 length equals 14 residues. The J segment lost 2 bases and the V segment lost 3 bases, leaving 2 bases of the junction unmatched. The chain's CDR3 is CASSAAGGQETQYF. CDR3 sequence (DNA): TGTGCCAGCAGCGCAGCGGGGGGTCAAGAGACCCAGTACTTC.

V gene TRBV9 combines with J gene TRBJ1-1; D is unresolved. The CDR3 contains 14 residues. With 0 bases removed from V and 0 bases from J, the gap between germline ends came to 6 bases. The germline CDR1 and CDR2 sequences are SGDLS and YYNGEE. CDR3 residues: CASSVDHLNTEAFF. DNA for the CDR3: TGTGCCAGCAGCGTAGACCACTTGAACACTGAAGCTTTCTTT.

The chain couples TRBV18 to TRBJ2-6; unclear D gene. CDR1 is KGHSH, CDR2 LQKENI, per germline. The CDR3 totals 14 residues. Trimming pared 4 bases from V and 0 bases from J, leaving 4 bases between. CDR3 bases: TGTGCCAGCTCACTAAACTCTGGGGCCAACGTCCTGACTTTC. It specifies CASSLNSGANVLTF.

The chain joins TRBV7-9 to TRBJ1-4; 10 bases are shared with TRBD1. Per germline, CDR1 SEHNR and CDR2 FQNEAQ (reference sequence). The CDR3 sequence is 17 residues long. V was clipped by 5 bases and J by 7 bases; unmatched bases: 13. Here the CDR3 reads CASSPKALDRGTEKLFF. CDR3 DNA: TGTGCCAGCAGCCCCAAAGCTTTGGACAGGGGGACTGAAAAACTGTTTTTT. Using reference TRBV7-9 and TRBJ1-4 for the parts outside the CDR3, the full variable domain is DTGVSQNPRHKITKRGQNVTFRCDPISEHNRLYWYRQTLGQGPEFLTYFQNEAQLEKSRLLSDRFSAERPKGSFSTLEIQRTEQGDSAMYLCASSPKALDRGTEKLFFGSGTQLSVL.

This clone has only one observation. The chain combines TRBV6-5 with TRBJ2-3, with D possibly TRBD2 on 6 matching bases. CDR3 length: 15 amino acids. Trimming removed 5 bases at V and 2 bases at J, with 14 bases between. Germline V gene sequence: CDR1 MNHEY, CDR2 SVGAGI. CDR3 nucleotides: TGTGCCAGCAGTCCAGGGACTTCCAACACAGATACGCAGTATTTT. Protein sequence: CASSPGTSNTDTQYF.